Sequencing of this T cell receptor beta chain was carried out in a study of read filtering for tumor transcriptome and immune sequencing. Study overall: After DNase treatment, RNA was made into whole-transcriptome libraries.

Every patient had bone marrow sampled while the disease was active. V lost 1 base and J 6 bases, leaving 12 bases between the germline ends. The CDR3 is made up of 14 amino acids. Germline CDR1 LGHDT, CDR2 YNNKEL (reference sequence). This clonotype has a count of ten or more. Antigen: not known. Study-wide results and limits: RNA-seq captured clonotypes less deeply and reliably than IR-seq. Single-read clonotypes: 80% to 90% of IR-seq clonotypes (around 3.5% of reads), 60% to 75% of RNA-seq clonotypes (under 50% of reads).

The library was built from 400 ng RNA with molecular barcoded adaptors for alpha/delta and beta/gamma chains. TCRdb analysed the reads with MiXCR anew, one entry per CDR3 protein. The sample has about 61,000 distinct CDR3 sequences; about a fifth are singletons. The chain couples TRBV3-1 to TRBJ1-1; D is uncertain. Sequencing used a population of CD138-negative cells sorted from bone marrow. This receptor was identified in a donor at least 40 years old with multiple myeloma. The CDR3 region is CASSQGWVAAEAFF. The DNA for the CDR3 is TGTGCCAGCAGCCAAGGGTGGGTCGCGGCTGAAGCTTTCTTT.